The 23 T cell receptor beta chains in this list originate from one sample, sequenced in a study of glioma-infiltrating T cells. The iRepertoire nested amplicon-rescue multiplex PCR amplified TCR alpha and beta CDR3s from RNA. TCRdb fed the multiplex PCR reads into MiXCR, producing one record per CDR3 protein. The sample contains about 190,000 distinct CDR3 sequences, approximately 30% of which appear only once. The specimen was glioma tissue, nonneoplastic brain tissue, or PBMCs (not recorded which). These receptors all stem from a human donor with low-grade glioma or glioblastoma, undergoing nonglioma brain surgery, or in good health (not recorded which).

The CDR3: CASACWSNEQFF. The CDR3 DNA follows: TGTGCCAGTGCTTGTTGGAGTAATGAGCAGTTCTTC. This rearrangement joins TRBV6-2 or TRBV6-3 to TRBJ2-1; no reliable D call. Germline V gene sequence: CDR1 MNHEY, CDR2 SVGEGT. V was shortened by 9 bases and J by 7 bases, with 13 bases between the two germline ends. CDR3 length: 12 residues.

The count of this clonotype is one. This clone may be a read error of a much larger clone one base away. J is TRBJ1-1 and V is TRBV7-9; 9 bases line up with TRBD1. In germline, CDR1 is SEHNR, CDR2 FQNEAQ (reference sequence). J lost 1 base, V lost 4 bases, and 7 bases had no gene match. CDR3 length equals 16 residues. The CDR3 DNA is TGTGCCAGCAGCTACAGGGGGCAATTAGAGAACACTGAAGCTTTCTTT. As protein: CASSYRGQLENTEAFF.

This clonotype occurred once. A much larger clone sits a single nucleotide away, making a read error possible. The genes are TRBV12-3 or TRBV12-4 and TRBJ2-3; 11 bases map to TRBD1. The J segment lost 4 bases and the V segment lost 6 bases, leaving 3 bases of the junction unmatched. CDR3 length: 14 residues. Here the CDR3 DNA reads TGTGCCAGCAGACCGGGACAGGGGGCAGATACGCAGTATTTT. As protein: CASRPGQGADTQYF.

As regards this clonotype: This sequence may be a read error, since a much larger clone differs from it by one base. The chain links TRBV29-1 to TRBJ1-1; perhaps TRBD1 as D (6 bases). Germline V gene lookup returns CDR1 SQVTM and CDR2 ANQGSEA. V was pared by 6 bases and J by 6 bases, with 11 bases between. The CDR3 runs 11 residues. In nucleotides, the CDR3 is TGCAGCGTCGGGGAGGGGGCTGAAGCTTTCTTT. Protein: CSVGEGAEAFF.

This clonotype was detected many times. The V call is TRBV7-9, the J call TRBJ2-7; D possibly matches TRBD1 or TRBD2 (5 bases each). Germline V gene sequence: CDR1 SEHNR, CDR2 FQNEAQ (reference sequence). Between the trimmed V and J ends, which lost 6 bases and 0 bases, there was a span of 12 bases. CDR3 length: 14 residues. CDR3 sequence: CASRKAGSSYEQYF. The CDR3 DNA follows: TGTGCCAGCAGAAAAGCAGGGAGCTCCTACGAGCAGTACTTC. The full variable domain, its missing parts supplied by reference TRBV7-9 and TRBJ2-7, is DTGVSQNPRHKITKRGQNVTFRCDPISEHNRLYWYRQTLGQGPEFLTYFQNEAQLEKSRLLSDRFSAERPKGSFSTLEIQRTEQGDSAMYLCASRKAGSSYEQYFGPGTRLTVT.

The rearrangement joins TRBV11-2 to TRBJ2-2, with D possibly called TRBD1 or TRBD2 (5 bases each). Per germline, CDR1 SGHAT and CDR2 FQNNGV. The CDR3 covers 15 residues. Between the trimmed V and J ends, which lost 6 bases and 1 base, there was a span of 12 bases. CDR3 sequence (DNA): TGTGCCAGCAGATCCGGGACCCAGAACACCGGGGAGCTGTTTTTT. This encodes CASRSGTQNTGELFF.

This clonotype was seen only a few times. One junction end does not reproduce the germline sequence, and a read error may be involved. This chain joins TRBV19 and TRBJ1-4; D might be TRBD1 (5 bases). The length of the CDR3 is 12 residues. Germline CDR1 LNHDA, CDR2 SQIVND (reference sequence). CDR3 sequence (DNA): TGTGCCAGTCGGGGGATGCAGGAAAAACCGTTTTTT. Protein: CASRGMQEKPFF.

There are a few counts of this clonotype. The J gene is TRBJ1-2, the V gene TRBV5-4; weak D call: TRBD1 (5 bases). V lost 0 bases and J 1 base, leaving 16 bases between the germline ends. From germline, CDR1 is SGHNT and CDR2 YYREEE (reference sequence). The CDR3 runs 17 residues. The CDR3 DNA is TGTGCCAGCAGCTTGGCCCGGGGGGGGTCCGATAACTATGGCTACACCTTC. This sequence encodes CASSLARGGSDNYGYTF.

This chain connects TRBV7-9 to TRBJ1-2; D may be TRBD1 (5 bases). Deletions cut 5 bases from V and 7 bases from J, with 17 bases between. This CDR3 is 14 amino acids long. From germline, CDR1 is SEHNR and CDR2 FQNEAQ (reference sequence). The chain's CDR3 is CASSLVGRAFGYTF. DNA of the CDR3: TGTGCCAGCAGCCTCGTTGGCAGGGCATTTGGCTACACCTTC.

This clonotype was seen repeatedly, ten times or more. The chain links TRBV24-1 to TRBJ1-2, with D perhaps matching TRBD1 (5 bases). Trimming stripped 8 bases from V and 6 bases from J, with 15 bases between. The germline V gene encodes CDR1 KGHDR and CDR2 SFDVKD. This CDR3 has 13 residues. CDR3 DNA sequence: TGTGCCACCAACGACCGGGACTTTAATGGCTACACCTTC. Its protein is CATNDRDFNGYTF.

For the CDR3, the DNA is TGTGCCAGAAGCCTGGACAGGGGGGCGAACACTGAAGCTTTCTTT. Its protein is CARSLDRGANTEAFF. This rearrangement joins TRBV7-2 to TRBJ1-1; 10 nucleotides match TRBD1. The CDR3 consists of 15 residues. Losses at the gene ends were 9 bases for V and 1 base for J; bases not matched to a gene: 8. Germline V gene data show CDR1 as SGHTA and CDR2 as FQGNSA.

The sample holds one count of this clonotype. Just one base apart from a much larger clone, this may be a read error. The rearrangement links TRBV7-9 to TRBJ2-7; TRBD2 matches at 9 bases. The CDR3 spans 15 residues. Germline V gene lookup returns CDR1 SEHNR and CDR2 FQNEAQ (reference sequence). J gave up 7 bases and V 5 bases, and 12 bases lay outside the gene matches. The CDR3 loop reads CASSHQPGLAREQYF. CDR3 bases: TGTGCCAGCAGCCACCAACCGGGACTAGCAAGGGAGCAGTACTTC.

The count of this clonotype is one. A junction boundary mismatches the germline segment, possibly from a read error. This chain links TRBV11-2 with TRBJ1-5; TRBD1 matches 8 bases. Germline lookup yields CDR1 SGHAT and CDR2 FQNNGV. The CDR3 length is 15 residues. CDR3 in DNA: TGTGCCAGCAGCTCGACAGGGGCGAGCAATAAGCCCCAGCATTTT. This gives the protein CASSSTGASNKPQHF. Drawing the rest from reference TRBV11-2 and TRBJ1-5, the complete variable domain is EAGVAQSPRYKIIEKRQSVAFWCNPISGHATLYWYQQILGQGPKLLIQFQNNGVVDDSQLPKDRFSAERLKGVDSTLKIQPAKLEDSAVYLCASSSTGASNKPQHFGDGTRLSIL.

This clonotype was picked up one time. This may come from a read error, since a much larger clone is one base off. The DNA of the CDR3 is TGTGCCAGCAGCTGGGGGGCATCCTACGAGCAGTACTTC. This codes for CASSWGASYEQYF. The chain carries TRBV5-5 and TRBJ2-7; the D call may be TRBD1 or TRBD2 (6 bases each). Germline loops: CDR1 SGHKS, CDR2 YYEKEE (reference sequence). Trimming pared 3 bases from V and 1 base from J, leaving 8 bases between. The CDR3 length is 13 residues. Filled out from reference TRBV5-5 and TRBJ2-7, the complete variable domain reads DAGVTQSPTHLIKTRGQQVTLRCSPISGHKSVSWYQQVLGQGPQFIFQYYEKEERGRGNFPDRFSARQFPNYSSELNVNALLLGDSALYLCASSWGASYEQYFGPGTRLTVT.

This chain uses TRBV4-1 with TRBJ2-5; possibly TRBD1 for D (6 bases). The length of the CDR3 is 14 residues. Germline values: CDR1 MGHRA, CDR2 YSYEKL. V lost 0 bases, J lost 11 bases, and 16 bases lay in between. The CDR3 region has the DNA TGCGCCAGCAGCCAAGAATCCAGGGGAGAGAAACAGTACTTC. This codes for CASSQESRGEKQYF.

In this sample, this clonotype turned up many times. The chain has TRBV10-3 and TRBJ1-1; D ambiguous. Trimming took off 6 bases at V and 1 base at J, with 9 bases between the two ends. This CDR3 comprises 13 residues. Germline values: CDR1 ENHRY, CDR2 SYGVKD. The CDR3 region has the DNA TGTGCCATCAGCCGACAAACGAACACTGAAGCTTTCTTT. Its translation is CAISRQTNTEAFF.

This clonotype was detected many times. The chain has TRBV5-4 and TRBJ1-1; no clear D. The V gene's germline CDR1 is SGHNT and CDR2 YYREEE (reference sequence). This CDR3 region has 13 residues. Trimming pared 1 base from V and 5 bases from J, leaving 9 bases between. CDR3 protein: CASSLWIGTEAFF. The CDR3, as DNA: TGTGCCAGCAGCTTGTGGATTGGGACTGAAGCTTTCTTT.

The V gene is TRBV6-1, the J gene TRBJ1-5, with D possibly being TRBD1 (5 bases). Germline assignment: CDR1 MNHNS and CDR2 SASEGT. V lost 6 bases and J 4 bases, leaving 19 bases between the germline ends. CDR3 length: 16 residues. The CDR3 loop is CASRQEDRRGNQPQHF. As DNA, the CDR3 is TGTGCCAGCAGACAAGAAGACCGGAGGGGTAATCAGCCCCAGCATTTT.

J is TRBJ1-4 and V is TRBV19; TRBD1 agrees at 9 bases. CDR1 and CDR2 (germline): LNHDA, SQIVND (reference sequence). CDR3 size: 14 residues. Germline trimming cut 5 bases from V and 8 bases from J; bases unmatched to any gene: 6. DNA of the CDR3: TGTGCCAGTAGTCGGGACAGGGACAGCGAAAAACTGTTTTTT. Amino acid sequence: CASSRDRDSEKLFF. Full variable domain (missing parts from reference TRBV19 and TRBJ1-4): DGGITQSPKYLFRKEGQNVTLSCEQNLNHDAMYWYRQDPGQGLRLIYYSQIVNDFQKGDIAEGYSVSREKKESFPLTVTSAQKNPTAFYLCASSRDRDSEKLFFGSGTQLSVL.

In its sample, this clonotype was seen many times. The rearrangement links TRBV4-1 to TRBJ2-7; weak D call: TRBD1 (6 bases). Per the germline V gene, CDR1 is MGHRA and CDR2 is YSYEKL. Trimming removed 4 bases from V and 5 bases from J, with 15 bases in between. The CDR3 extends over 14 amino acids. The CDR3 here is CASSRQIGDNEQYF. The CDR3 nucleotides read TGCGCCAGCAGCCGGCAAATCGGGGACAACGAGCAGTACTTC.

The chain uses TRBV4-1 and TRBJ2-5, with TRBD2 identical over 9 bases. Germline loops: CDR1 MGHRA, CDR2 YSYEKL. This CDR3 comprises 15 residues. The V segment lost 1 base and the J segment 4 bases; nucleotides outside the gene matches: 4. This chain's CDR3 is CASSQGAGGGETQYF. The CDR3 DNA reads TGCGCCAGCAGCCAAGGAGCGGGAGGAGGAGAGACCCAGTACTTC.

This clonotype was counted many times. This chain joins TRBV20-1 and TRBJ2-5; D gene uncertain. V gave up 6 bases and J gave up 1 base, with 9 bases separating them. Germline values: CDR1 DFQATT, CDR2 SNEGSKA (reference sequence). The CDR3 sequence is 12 residues long. CDR3 sequence reads: CSAEHGQETQYF. The CDR3 coding sequence is TGCAGTGCGGAGCACGGCCAAGAGACCCAGTACTTC.

On this clonotype itself: Since the CDR3 does not end with the conserved phenylalanine or tryptophan, this likely comes from a read error. This chain joins TRBV27 and TRBJ2-3, with D unclear. The germline CDR1 and CDR2 sequences are MNHEY and SMNVEV (reference sequence). The CDR3 has 15 residues. CDR3 in DNA: TGTGCCGGCAGTTCATCCCTCCTAGGGACAGATACGCAGTATTCT. Protein: CAGSSSLLGTDTQYS.